The clone carrying this T cell receptor beta chain was seen many times. As to time point: newly diagnosed GD, antithyroid drugs for less than 3 months. After RNA was extracted from PBMCs, the TCR library was made from it. One endocrinology department in Xi'an, China, was where patients came from. Investigators prepared the TCR beta libraries by applying iRepertoire HTBI primers and Arm-PCR of CDR3 regions. TCRdb re-derived calls from the multiplex PCR reads in MiXCR, one entry per CDR3 protein. The profile covers more than 300,000 distinct CDR3 sequences, with about an eighth appearing a single time and under 20% taken by the ten largest. The CDR3 sequence is 19 residues long. The ends were cut back, 0 bases at V and 3 bases at J, with 21 bases in the middle. Germline V gene lookup returns CDR1 LGHNT and CDR2 FRNRAP. The data were taken from a study of regulatory T cells in long-lasting Graves disease.

These data were likewise used in another study, on T cells in Graves' hyperthyroidism and ophthalmopathy.

The sample consisted of peripheral blood mononuclear cells (PBMCs), taken at new diagnosis, from a patient treated with antithyroid drugs. This TCR was recovered from a woman between 18 and 29 years old with Graves disease. The chain uses TRBV12-5 and TRBJ2-1; either TRBD1 or TRBD2 may fit D (5 bases each). The CDR3 here is CASGLVPPWGTPNYNEQFF. The DNA for the CDR3 is TGTGCTAGTGGTTTGGTACCCCCGTGGGGGACCCCTAACTACAATGAGCAGTTCTTC.